This TCR beta chain is from a study of blood T cell repertoires in COVID-19. Turning to the study itself: Samples of COVID-19 (acute and convalescent) were obtained from the United States, Italy and Spain. Sample material is recorded as cDNA or gDNA derived from T cells, B-cell-depleted T cells, or PBMCs.

The protocol was immunoSEQ multiplex PCR, while the TCRdb copy is restricted to in-frame clones and leaves out a portion. This table holds about 93,000 clones, roughly 85% found once. Looked up from germline, CDR1 is SEHNR and CDR2 is FQNEAQ (reference sequence). The CDR3 is 16 residues long. V was cut by 3 bases and J by 6 bases, with 18 bases left in between. Specimen: peripheral blood. The chain couples TRBV7-9 to TRBJ1-3; D perhaps matches TRBD1 (6 bases). The receptor was derived from a human donor in a cohort sampled during active COVID-19. The CDR3 sequence is CASSLGSGTFENTIYF. The CDR3 DNA follows: TGTGCCAGCAGCTTGGGGTCGGGGACATTTGAAAACACCATATATTTT.